Listed below are T cell receptor beta chains from one sample, sequenced in a study of blood T cell repertoires in COVID-19. Some clones are missing from TCRdb's copy, which holds only in-frame ones; the method was immunoSEQ multiplex PCR. The top ten clones hold less than 4.5% of a sample with about 130,000 clones, more than 75% of them seen once. The source material was peripheral blood. These receptors all stem from a woman in her sixties with acute or convalescent COVID-19. Each CDR3 is given with its conserved first and last residue. A D gene is named only where the DNA matches it firmly. Size tells how often a clone was seen (once, few, many) or the class of an expanded clone, and some rows leave it out.

V: TRBV15; D: .; J: TRBJ1-1; size: .; CDR3: CATSPRQNTEAFF; DNA: TGTGCCACCAGCCCCCGACAGAACACTGAAGCTTTCTTT
V: TRBV19; D: .; J: TRBJ1-1; size: once; CDR3: CASNRYRDRGTEAFF; DNA: TGTGCCAGTAATCGCTACAGGGATAGAGGCACTGAAGCTTTCTTT
V: TRBV15; D: TRBD2; J: TRBJ2-2; size: .; CDR3: CATSRDPGAGVHGELFF; DNA: TGTGCCACCAGCAGAGATCCAGGAGCGGGAGTTCACGGGGAGCTGTTTTTT
V: TRBV5-1; D: TRBD1; J: TRBJ1-2; size: .; CDR3: CASSLGQGNYGYTF; DNA: TGCGCCAGCAGCTTGGGACAGGGGAACTATGGCTACACCTTC
V: TRBV19; D: TRBD2; J: TRBJ2-1; size: .; CDR3: CASSILGTSGGLSSYNEQFF; DNA: TGTGCCAGTAGTATCCTCGGGACTAGCGGGGGTCTGAGCTCCTACAATGAGCAGTTCTTC
V: TRBV13; D: TRBD2; J: TRBJ2-3; size: .; CDR3: CASSSSGRGDTQYF; DNA: TGTGCCAGCAGCTCGAGCGGGAGGGGGGATACGCAGTATTTT
V: TRBV5-5; D: .; J: TRBJ1-1; size: .; CDR3: CASSLQSRNTEAFF; DNA: TGTGCCAGCAGCTTGCAGTCCAGGAACACTGAAGCTTTCTTT
V: TRBV5-1; D: .; J: TRBJ2-3; size: .; CDR3: CASSPGTQGDTQYF; DNA: TGCGCCAGCAGCCCCGGGACTCAGGGAGATACGCAGTATTTT
V: TRBV19; D: .; J: TRBJ2-5; size: .; CDR3: CASGAGPVENF; DNA: TGTGCCAGTGGGGCAGGCCCTGTAGAGAACTTC
V: TRBV11-2; D: .; J: TRBJ2-5; size: .; CDR3: CASRVAETQYF; DNA: TGTGCCAGCAGAGTAGCGGAGACCCAGTACTTC
V: TRBV29-1; D: .; J: TRBJ1-2; size: .; CDR3: CSSTGNYGYTF; DNA: TGCAGTTCCACAGGGAACTATGGCTACACCTTC
V: TRBV3-1/TRBV3-2; D: TRBD1; J: TRBJ1-5; size: .; CDR3: CASSPGTGNQPQHF; DNA: TGTGCCAGCAGCCCCGGGACAGGCAATCAGCCCCAGCATTTT
V: TRBV12-5; D: TRBD1; J: TRBJ1-5; size: .; CDR3: CASGPPTGKVSNQPQHF; DNA: TGTGCTAGTGGCCCACCGACAGGGAAGGTGAGCAATCAGCCCCAGCATTTT
V: TRBV6-4; D: TRBD1; J: TRBJ1-5; size: .; CDR3: CASSETGGNQPQHF; DNA: TGTGCCAGCAGTGAAACAGGGGGAAATCAGCCCCAGCATTTT
V: TRBV11-3; D: .; J: TRBJ1-4; size: .; CDR3: CASSYARPGGEKLFF; DNA: TGTGCCAGCAGCTACGCCCGGCCAGGTGGGGAAAAACTGTTTTTT
V: TRBV5-1; D: .; J: TRBJ2-5; size: once; CDR3: CASSLAGGETQYF; DNA: TGCGCCAGCAGCTTGGCCGGAGGGGAGACCCAGTACTTC
V: TRBV29-1; D: TRBD1; J: TRBJ2-1; size: .; CDR3: CSVFGRQGAGEQFF; DNA: TGCAGCGTTTTCGGCCGGCAGGGGGCGGGTGAGCAGTTCTTC
V: TRBV5-1; D: TRBD1; J: TRBJ1-4; size: .; CDR3: CASRSGQGPEKLFF; DNA: TGCGCCAGCAGGTCGGGACAGGGACCTGAAAAACTGTTTTTT
V: TRBV9; D: .; J: TRBJ1-5; size: .; CDR3: CASSVRQPQHF; DNA: TGTGCCAGCAGCGTTCGTCAGCCCCAGCATTTT
V: TRBV30; D: TRBD1; J: TRBJ1-4; size: .; CDR3: CAWRATGGTNEKLFF; DNA: TGTGCCTGGAGAGCGACAGGGGGAACTAATGAAAAACTGTTTTTT
V: TRBV7-6; D: .; J: TRBJ1-2; size: few; CDR3: CASSLAEGIGGYTF; DNA: TGTGCCAGCAGCTTAGCGGAGGGGATCGGGGGCTACACCTTC
V: TRBV28; D: TRBD1; J: TRBJ2-2; size: .; CDR3: CASSLGQVNTGELFF; DNA: TGTGCCAGCAGTTTAGGACAGGTGAACACCGGGGAGCTGTTTTTT
V: TRBV30; D: .; J: TRBJ2-7; size: .; CDR3: CAWSLGHRSYEQYF; DNA: TGTGCCTGGAGTCTGGGACACCGCTCCTACGAGCAGTACTTC
V: TRBV7-9; D: .; J: TRBJ1-2; size: .; CDR3: CASTPLAARNGYTF; DNA: TGTGCCAGCACCCCCTTGGCAGCCAGGAATGGCTACACCTTC
V: TRBV15; D: .; J: TRBJ1-2; size: .; CDR3: CATSDTGYGYTF; DNA: TGTGCCACCTCGGACACGGGCTATGGCTACACCTTC
V: TRBV7-6; D: TRBD2; J: TRBJ2-3; size: .; CDR3: CASSLPLNSGRAGADTQYF; DNA: TGTGCCAGCAGCCTACCCCTCAATAGCGGGAGGGCCGGGGCAGATACGCAGTATTTT
V: TRBV29-1; D: .; J: TRBJ2-5; size: .; CDR3: CSAGTQETQYF; DNA: TGCAGCGCAGGGACACAAGAGACCCAGTACTTC
V: TRBV5-4; D: .; J: TRBJ2-1; size: .; CDR3: CASSLTSGNEQFF; DNA: TGTGCCAGCAGCTTAACTAGTGGCAATGAGCAGTTCTTC
V: TRBV28; D: .; J: TRBJ1-5; size: .; CDR3: CASSLVGADQPQHF; DNA: TGTGCCAGCAGTTTAGTAGGGGCCGATCAGCCCCAGCATTTT
V: TRBV6-5; D: .; J: TRBJ2-1; size: .; CDR3: CASSSGYGRNEQFF; DNA: TGTGCCAGCAGCAGCGGATATGGCCGTAATGAGCAGTTCTTC
V: TRBV6-5; D: .; J: TRBJ1-1; size: .; CDR3: CASSYILNTEAFF; DNA: TGTGCCAGCAGCTATATCTTGAACACTGAAGCTTTCTTT
V: TRBV7-9; D: .; J: TRBJ1-3; size: .; CDR3: CAGEKAGLLRGNTIYF; DNA: TGTGCCGGGGAGAAGGCGGGCCTTTTGCGGGGAAACACCATATATTTT
V: TRBV28; D: TRBD1; J: TRBJ1-1; size: .; CDR3: CASSPPGGGLTEAFF; DNA: TGTGCCAGCAGTCCCCCCGGAGGGGGCTTGACTGAAGCTTTCTTT
V: TRBV11-2; D: TRBD2; J: TRBJ2-7; size: .; CDR3: CASSPNSGRTYEQYF; DNA: TGTGCCAGCAGCCCTAATAGCGGGAGGACTTACGAGCAGTACTTC
V: TRBV11-2; D: .; J: TRBJ2-1; size: .; CDR3: CASSPQWGPYNEQFF; DNA: TGTGCCAGCAGCCCTCAGTGGGGGCCATACAATGAGCAGTTCTTC
V: TRBV30; D: TRBD2; J: TRBJ2-5; size: .; CDR3: CAWSSSGDYWQETQYF; DNA: TGTGCCTGGAGTAGTAGTGGGGACTACTGGCAAGAGACCCAGTACTTC
V: TRBV27; D: TRBD1; J: TRBJ2-7; size: .; CDR3: CASSFTYVGQLYEQYF; DNA: TGTGCCAGCAGTTTTACATATGTGGGACAGTTATACGAGCAGTACTTC
V: TRBV6-1; D: TRBD1; J: TRBJ1-5; size: few; CDR3: CASSGGTGIRNQPQHF; DNA: TGTGCCAGCAGTGGTGGGACAGGGATACGGAATCAGCCCCAGCATTTT
V: TRBV10-1; D: .; J: TRBJ1-1; size: .; CDR3: CASSEWHENTEAFF; DNA: TGCGCCAGCAGTGAGTGGCACGAGAACACTGAAGCTTTCTTT
V: TRBV9; D: TRBD1; J: TRBJ1-6; size: .; CDR3: CASSVVDRDSPLHF; DNA: TGTGCCAGCAGCGTAGTGGACAGGGACTCACCCCTCCACTTT
V: TRBV6-2/TRBV6-3; D: TRBD1; J: TRBJ1-2; size: .; CDR3: CASSLQGAYGYTF; DNA: TGTGCCAGCAGTTTACAGGGGGCCTATGGCTACACCTTC
V: TRBV5-1; D: TRBD1; J: TRBJ1-1; size: .; CDR3: CASSLAGGNTEAFF; DNA: TGCGCCAGCAGCTTGGCAGGGGGAAACACTGAAGCTTTCTTT